A selection of T cell receptor beta chains follows, all from one sample in a study of T cell responses to AZD1222 COVID-19 vaccine. Assay used: immunoSEQ multiplex PCR; TCRdb lists only in-frame clones, some missing. The data show approximately 90,000 clones, nearly 90% seen once. Material: peripheral blood, obtained on day 0 of AZD1222 vaccination. The source is an adult in good health. Each CDR3 is given with its conserved first and last residue. Fields, in order: J gene, V gene, clone size, D gene, CDR3 protein, CDR3 DNA. D genes are given only for firm matches. Rows may omit the clone size; those that give it use once, few, many or a size class.

>TRBJ2-7|TRBV2|-|-
CASTPLGVDEQYF
TGTGCCAGCACTCCACTCGGGGTGGACGAGCAGTACTTC
>TRBJ1-2|TRBV14|-|-
CASSSQDYYGYTF
TGTGCCAGCAGCTCGCAGGATTACTATGGCTACACCTTC
>TRBJ1-5|TRBV19|-|TRBD1
CASSIDRGHNQPQHF
TGTGCCAGTAGTATAGACAGGGGGCACAATCAGCCCCAGCATTTT
>TRBJ2-7|TRBV25-1|few|TRBD1
CASSPRRTGAYEQYF
TGTGCCAGCAGTCCGAGAAGGACAGGGGCCTACGAGCAGTACTTC
>TRBJ1-5|TRBV24-1|few|-
CATSSTNQPQHF
TGTGCCACCAGTTCAACAAATCAGCCCCAGCATTTT
>TRBJ2-1|TRBV18|-|TRBD1
CASSLQDRANEQFF
TGTGCCAGCTCCCTACAGGACAGGGCTAATGAGCAGTTCTTC
>TRBJ2-7|TRBV12-3/TRBV12-4|-|-
CASSPGPMGEQYF
TGTGCCAGCAGCCCGGGACCTATGGGCGAGCAGTACTTC
>TRBJ1-2|TRBV5-5|-|-
CASSLGNTGDGVYGYTF
TGTGCCAGCAGCTTGGGTAATACGGGAGACGGTGTCTATGGCTACACCTTC
>TRBJ2-3|TRBV2|-|-
CASRQEGTSTDTQYF
TGTGCCAGTCGGCAGGAGGGTACTAGCACAGATACGCAGTATTTT
>TRBJ2-7|TRBV28|-|-
CASSFDLRGLTYEQYF
TGTGCCAGCAGTTTTGATCTTAGGGGACTGACCTACGAGCAGTACTTC
>TRBJ1-6|TRBV2|-|-
CASSEYIAGPNSPLHF
TGTGCCAGCAGTGAATACATCGCTGGACCTAATTCACCCCTCCACTTT
>TRBJ1-4|TRBV14|few|-
CASSQGQGLNSEKLFF
TGTGCCAGCAGCCAAGGGCAGGGACTCAATTCGGAAAAACTGTTTTTT
>TRBJ2-1|TRBV3-1/TRBV3-2|-|-
CASSRLRRDSLAGSEQFF
TGTGCCAGCAGCCGACTACGACGGGACTCCCTTGCCGGATCTGAGCAGTTCTTC
>TRBJ1-1|TRBV6-5|-|TRBD1
CASIKPGQGNTEAFF
TGTGCCAGCATCAAACCGGGACAGGGAAACACTGAAGCTTTCTTT
>TRBJ2-3|TRBV5-1|once|-
CASSLADTQYF
TGCGCCAGCAGCTTGGCAGATACGCAGTATTTT
>TRBJ1-2|TRBV4-3|few|-
CASSQEFPGARDYGYTF
TGCGCCAGCAGCCAAGAATTTCCAGGGGCGCGTGACTATGGCTACACCTTC
>TRBJ2-7|TRBV19|-|TRBD2
CASSIGGEIIYEQYF
TGTGCCAGTAGTATTGGGGGGGAGATCATCTACGAGCAGTACTTC
>TRBJ1-5|TRBV6-5|-|-
CASQLGLGVGTQHF
TGTGCCAGCCAGCTGGGGTTGGGGGTGGGGACCCAGCATTTT
>TRBJ2-3|TRBV5-1|-|-
CASSLRASRTDTQYF
TGCGCCAGCAGCTTGAGGGCCTCCCGCACAGATACGCAGTATTTT
>TRBJ2-7|TRBV18|-|TRBD1
CAGQGAGDEQYF
TGTGCCGGACAGGGGGCAGGCGACGAGCAGTACTTC
>TRBJ2-7|TRBV4-2|-|TRBD1
CASSQGQGSYEQYF
TGTGCCAGCAGCCAAGGACAGGGATCCTACGAGCAGTACTTC
>TRBJ2-3|TRBV18|-|TRBD1
CASSPGQGQPGTQYF
TGTGCCAGCTCACCGGGACAGGGGCAGCCAGGTACGCAGTATTTT
>TRBJ1-2|TRBV15|once|TRBD1
CATSRDPTGIYGYTF
TGTGCCACCAGCAGAGACCCGACAGGGATCTATGGCTACACCTTC
>TRBJ1-1|TRBV27|-|-
CASLLRGGGGNTEAFF
TGTGCCAGCCTCCTTAGGGGGGGCGGGGGGAACACTGAAGCTTTCTTT
>TRBJ2-7|TRBV5-6|-|-
CASSPRRFYEQYF
TGTGCCAGCAGTCCCCGACGGTTCTACGAGCAGTACTTC
>TRBJ1-5|TRBV7-2|-|-
CASSSELGRQPQHF
TGTGCCAGCAGCTCGGAACTTGGGCGACAGCCCCAGCATTTT
>TRBJ1-1|TRBV25-1|once|-
CASSEWGTSMNTEAFF
TGTGCCAGCAGTGAATGGGGGACAAGCATGAACACTGAAGCTTTCTTT
>TRBJ2-7|TRBV9|-|-
CASSGSSYEQYF
TGTGCCAGCAGCGGAAGCTCCTACGAGCAGTACTTC